What follows are 10 T cell receptor beta chains derived from one specimen sequenced in a study of T cell responses to AZD1222 COVID-19 vaccine. Method: immunoSEQ multiplex PCR; TCRdb's copy keeps in-frame clones and lacks some. The table records over 85,000 clones, roughly 89% of them present only once. Sequenced material: peripheral blood, taken 28 days after the second AZD1222 dose. These receptors originate from an adult who received the AZD1222 COVID-19 vaccine.

V usage is TRBV7-9 and J usage is TRBJ1-4; D is unresolved. The germline V gene has CDR1 SEHNR and CDR2 FQNEAQ (reference sequence). V was shortened by 1 base and J by 5 bases, with 11 bases between the two germline ends. The CDR3 runs 15 residues. In DNA, the CDR3 is TGTGCCAGCAGCTTAGGTTTACGGGAAAATGAAAAACTGTTTTTT. Its translation: CASSLGLRENEKLFF.

DNA for the CDR3: TGTGCCAGCAGCTTAGATGGCTCGACGTCATACGAGCAGTACTTC. It encodes CASSLDGSTSYEQYF. The chain couples TRBV7-9 to TRBJ2-7; D is uncertain. Germline V gene data show CDR1 as SEHNR and CDR2 as FQNEAQ (reference sequence). CDR3 length: 15 residues. Between the trimmed V and J ends, which lost 1 base and 4 bases, there was a span of 14 bases.

The chain recombines TRBV5-1 with TRBJ2-7; 7 bases are a match to TRBD2. The germline CDR1 and CDR2 sequences are SGHRS and YFSETQ. Germline trimming cut 3 bases from V and 3 bases from J; bases unmatched to any gene: 9. The CDR3 totals 15 residues. The CDR3 reads CASSSEGLNHYEQYF. The CDR3 coding sequence is TGCGCCAGCAGCTCGGAGGGACTAAACCACTACGAGCAGTACTTC.

The chain joins TRBV9 to TRBJ1-6; D gene unclear. Per germline, CDR1 SGDLS and CDR2 YYNGEE. This CDR3 comprises 14 residues. The V end was cut by 0 bases, the J end by 7 bases, with 8 bases between. CDR3: CASSVGNHNSPLHF. CDR3 in DNA: TGTGCCAGCAGCGTAGGAAACCACAATTCACCCCTCCACTTT.

This chain uses TRBV5-1 with TRBJ1-2; possibly TRBD1 for D (5 bases). The CDR3 totals 17 residues. V was shortened by 4 bases and J by 8 bases, with 27 bases between the two germline ends. Germline V CDR1 and CDR2: SGHRS, YFSETQ. Here the CDR3 reads CASSGGRPAAGEGGYTF. Written as DNA, the CDR3 is TGCGCCAGCAGCGGGGGACGACCCGCCGCGGGCGAGGGGGGCTACACCTTC.

This clone is a singleton in its sample. This chain connects TRBV6-5 to TRBJ1-1; 8 bases are shared with TRBD1. CDR3 length: 13 amino acids. The trim removed 8 bases at V and 1 base at J, leaving 3 bases unmatched. Per the germline V gene, CDR1 is MNHEY and CDR2 is SVGAGI. In nucleotides, the CDR3 is TGTGCCAGCCGAACAGGGGGGAACACTGAAGCTTTCTTT. Its protein product is CASRTGGNTEAFF.

The V and J genes are TRBV6-2 or TRBV6-3 and TRBJ2-5; TRBD2 agrees at 9 bases. Looked up from germline, CDR1 is MNHEY and CDR2 is SVGEGT. The CDR3 extends over 18 amino acids. The junction had 15 bases not matched to a gene; V was cut back by 2 bases and J by 5 bases. CDR3 DNA: TGTGCCAGCAGTTACCTGCGGGCTAGCGGGGCGCCCGGTGAGACCCAGTACTTC. This gives the protein CASSYLRASGAPGETQYF.

The sample holds one count of this clone. The rearrangement uses TRBV5-6 and TRBJ1-6, with TRBD1 matching 7 bases. V shed 1 base and J 5 bases; nucleotides not matched to a gene: 3. CDR1 SGHDT and CDR2 YYEEEE come from the germline V gene. The CDR3 contains 15 residues. CDR3 sequence (DNA): TGTGCCAGCAGCTTGTGGACAGGAAATAATTCACCCCTCCACTTT. Its protein is CASSLWTGNNSPLHF.

This clone was observed a handful of times. The chain links TRBV5-1 to TRBJ2-1; weak D call: TRBD1 (5 bases). The CDR3 has 13 amino acids. The germline CDR1 and CDR2 sequences are SGHRS and YFSETQ. Trimming took off 5 bases at V and 0 bases at J, with 6 bases between the two ends. CDR3 region: CASRGPSYNEQFF. The CDR3 region has the DNA TGCGCCAGCAGGGGGCCCTCCTACAATGAGCAGTTCTTC.

The J gene is TRBJ1-1, the V gene TRBV18, with 8 bases that match TRBD1. Looked up from germline, CDR1 is KGHSH and CDR2 is LQKENI. CDR3 length equals 17 residues. The J segment lost 0 bases and the V segment lost 3 bases, leaving 9 bases of the junction unmatched. The CDR3 coding sequence is TGTGCCAGCTCACCGCTAACCGGGACAGGAGTGAACACTGAAGCTTTCTTT. It yields the protein CASSPLTGTGVNTEAFF.